The present T cell receptor (beta chain) was sequenced within a study of CD8+CD57+ T cells in acquired aplastic anemia listed by TCRdb under 2018. The study in broad terms: A mean of around 3 ug of DNA, ranging from roughly 0.19 to 27.4 ug, was extracted from sorted CD4+ and CD8+ cells. Healthy donor samples averaged about 10 million reads for CD4+ and fewer than 12 million for CD8+ cells. General findings and caveats noted by the study authors: About 30 CD8+ CDR3 sequences were found to be shared between patients and controls, but these sequences appeared to be highly expressed in patients and within the immunodominant clones of the patients. No significant difference in CD8+ Simpson's diversity was found between patients and healthy controls (P=0.060).

TCR beta VDJ combination and CDR3 sequence profiling used genomic DNA as the template. TCR repertoire sequencing was run on an Illumina HiSeq 2000. The source study handled its data this way. TRBV/TRBJ rearrangement plots, CDR3 size and DJ length profiles, and Simpson's diversity index were used to evaluate the repertoires. Whichever DNA sequence was most abundant in the deep sequencing data was defined as the immunodominant clone. CDR3 amino acid sequences were checked for sharing across subjects and were also compared against the VDJdb database and published repertoires. TCRdb applied fastp at Q25 and MiXCR to the public reads, then kept only in-frame beta chains. Rows merge per CDR3 protein into single entries with the most common DNA and genes. In this record, the V and J calls reflect TCRdb's handling and not the investigators' own analysis. The sample yields 200,000 to 250,000 distinct CDR3 sequences; 34% were counted once. Around 1.1% of the sample rests with the top ten.

TCR repertoires of sorted CD4+ and CD8+ blood T cells from severe aplastic anemia patients and healthy subjects were deep-sequenced in the study. Ficoll-Paque density gradient centrifugation was used to isolate peripheral blood mononuclear cells. Before DNA extraction, CD4+ and CD8+ T cells were sorted by FACS or by magnetic beads. The CDR1 and CDR2 encoded by the germline V gene (reference sequence) are DFQATT and SNEGSKA. Here V drops 4 bases and J drops 8 bases, and the junction holds 4 bases not matched to any gene. The CDR3 numbers 12 residues from cysteine through phenylalanine. Kept here is only the CDR3 DNA, which spans 36 bases and is read in frame from base 1. At least ten counts were recorded for this clonotype. The target of this receptor is not known. No clone much larger than this one lies a single base away; base qualities are absent.

Sequencing input: sorted CD4+, CD8+, or CD8+CD57+ T cells (not recorded which) from PBMCs. This receptor was taken from a human donor in good health, serving as a control. The V and J genes are TRBV20-1 and TRBJ1-4, with TRBD1 identical over 7 junction bases. The CDR3: CSAKGAGEKLFF. The DNA reads TGCAGTGCTAAGGGGGCCGGGGAAAAACTGTTTTTT.